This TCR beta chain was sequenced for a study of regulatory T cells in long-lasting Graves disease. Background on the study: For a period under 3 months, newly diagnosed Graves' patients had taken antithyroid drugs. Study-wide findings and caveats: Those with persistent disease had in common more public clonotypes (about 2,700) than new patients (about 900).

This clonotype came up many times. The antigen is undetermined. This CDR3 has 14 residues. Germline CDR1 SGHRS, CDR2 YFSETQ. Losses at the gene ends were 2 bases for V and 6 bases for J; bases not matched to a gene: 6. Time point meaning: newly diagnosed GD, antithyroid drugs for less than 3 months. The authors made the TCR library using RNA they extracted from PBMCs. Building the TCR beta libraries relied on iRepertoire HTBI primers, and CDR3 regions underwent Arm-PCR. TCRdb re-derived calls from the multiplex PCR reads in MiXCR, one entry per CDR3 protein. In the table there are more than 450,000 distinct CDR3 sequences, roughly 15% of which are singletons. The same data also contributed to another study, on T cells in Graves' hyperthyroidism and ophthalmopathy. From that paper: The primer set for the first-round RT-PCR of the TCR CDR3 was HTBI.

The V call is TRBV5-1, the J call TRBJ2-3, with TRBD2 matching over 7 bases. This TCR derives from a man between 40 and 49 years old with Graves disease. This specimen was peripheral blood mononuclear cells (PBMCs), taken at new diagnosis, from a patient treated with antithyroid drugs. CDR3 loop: CASSFSAGADTQYF. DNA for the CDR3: TGCGCCAGCAGCTTCTCGGCGGGAGCGGATACGCAGTATTTT. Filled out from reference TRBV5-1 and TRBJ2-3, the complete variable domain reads KAGVTQTPRYLIKTRGQQVTLSCSPISGHRSVSWYQQTPGQGLQFLFEYFSETQRNKGNFPGRFSGRQFSNSRSEMNVSTLELGDSALYLCASSFSAGADTQYFGPGTRLTVL.